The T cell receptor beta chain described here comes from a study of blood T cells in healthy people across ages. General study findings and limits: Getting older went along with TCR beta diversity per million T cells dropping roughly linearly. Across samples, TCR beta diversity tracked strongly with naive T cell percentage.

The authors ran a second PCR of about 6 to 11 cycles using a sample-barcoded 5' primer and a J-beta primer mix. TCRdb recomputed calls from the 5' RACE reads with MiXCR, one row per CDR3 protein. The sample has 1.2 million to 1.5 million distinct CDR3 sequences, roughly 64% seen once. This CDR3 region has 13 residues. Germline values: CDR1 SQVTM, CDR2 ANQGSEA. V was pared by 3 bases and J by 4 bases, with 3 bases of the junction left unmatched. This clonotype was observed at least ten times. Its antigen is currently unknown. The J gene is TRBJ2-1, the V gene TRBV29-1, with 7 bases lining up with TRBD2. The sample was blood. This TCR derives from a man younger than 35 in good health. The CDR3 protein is CSVDQRGYNEQFF. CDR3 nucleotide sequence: TGCAGCGTTGACCAGCGGGGATACAATGAGCAGTTCTTC.